This T cell receptor (beta chain) was recovered during a study of blood T cell repertoires in COVID-19. This CDR3 has 13 amino acids. V shed 4 bases and J shed 8 bases, with 12 bases lying between them. CDR1 SEHNR and CDR2 FQNEAQ come from the germline V gene (reference sequence). The table came from immunoSEQ multiplex PCR; TCRdb's copy has only in-frame clones and leaves some out. The sample contains 190,000 or so clones, approximately 86% of which appear only once. The TCR was taken from a man aged 35 to 55 with active or convalescent COVID-19. Sample: peripheral blood. J is TRBJ2-4 and V is TRBV7-9; D is uncertain. This CDR3 reads CASSSSLGYIQYF. CDR3 nucleotides: TGTGCCAGCAGCTCCTCGCTGGGCTACATTCAGTACTTC.